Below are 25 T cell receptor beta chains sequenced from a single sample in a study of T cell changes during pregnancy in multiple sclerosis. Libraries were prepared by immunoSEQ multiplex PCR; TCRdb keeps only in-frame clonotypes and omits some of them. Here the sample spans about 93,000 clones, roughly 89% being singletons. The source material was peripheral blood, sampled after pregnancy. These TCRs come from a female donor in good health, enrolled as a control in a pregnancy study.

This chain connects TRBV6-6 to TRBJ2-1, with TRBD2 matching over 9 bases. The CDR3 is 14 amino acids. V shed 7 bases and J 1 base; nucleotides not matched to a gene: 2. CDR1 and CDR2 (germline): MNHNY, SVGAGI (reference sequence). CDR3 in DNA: TGTGCCAGCATTGCGGGGGGGTCCTACAATGAGCAGTTCTTC. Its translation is CASIAGGSYNEQFF.

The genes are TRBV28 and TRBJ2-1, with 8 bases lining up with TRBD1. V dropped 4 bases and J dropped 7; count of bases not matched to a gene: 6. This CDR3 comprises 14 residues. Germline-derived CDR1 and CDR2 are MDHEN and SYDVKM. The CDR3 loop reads CASSWRTGLNEQFF. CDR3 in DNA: TGTGCCAGCAGTTGGAGGACAGGGTTAAATGAGCAGTTCTTC.

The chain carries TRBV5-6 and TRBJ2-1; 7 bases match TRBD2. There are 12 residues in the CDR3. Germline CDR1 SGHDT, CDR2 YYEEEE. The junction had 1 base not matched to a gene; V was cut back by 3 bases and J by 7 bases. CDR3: CASSWGGNEQFF. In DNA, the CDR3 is TGTGCCAGCAGCTGGGGGGGAAATGAGCAGTTCTTC.

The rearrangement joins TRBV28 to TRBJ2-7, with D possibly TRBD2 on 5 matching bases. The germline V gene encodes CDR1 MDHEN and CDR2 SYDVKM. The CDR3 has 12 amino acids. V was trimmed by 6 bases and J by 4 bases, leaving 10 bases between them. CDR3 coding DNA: TGTGCCAGCAGCCTAGGACTGTACGAGCAGTACTTC. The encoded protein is CASSLGLYEQYF.

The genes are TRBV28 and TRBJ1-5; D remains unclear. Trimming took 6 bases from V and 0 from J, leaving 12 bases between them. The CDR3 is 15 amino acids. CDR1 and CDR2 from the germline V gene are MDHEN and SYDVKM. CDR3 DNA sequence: TGTGCCAGCAGACCCGTACTAAATAGCAATCAGCCCCAGCATTTT. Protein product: CASRPVLNSNQPQHF.

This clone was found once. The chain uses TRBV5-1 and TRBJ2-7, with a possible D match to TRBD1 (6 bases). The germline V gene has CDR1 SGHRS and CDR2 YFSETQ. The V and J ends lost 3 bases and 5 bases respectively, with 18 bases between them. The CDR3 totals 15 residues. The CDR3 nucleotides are TGCGCCAGCAGCTCATGGACAGTTCAGGGACACGAGCAGTACTTC. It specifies CASSSWTVQGHEQYF.

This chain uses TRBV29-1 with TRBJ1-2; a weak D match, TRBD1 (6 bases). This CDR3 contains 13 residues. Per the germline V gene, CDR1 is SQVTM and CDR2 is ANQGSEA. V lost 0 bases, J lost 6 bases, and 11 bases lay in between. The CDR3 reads CSVEEPGADGYTF. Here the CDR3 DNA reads TGCAGCGTTGAAGAACCAGGGGCTGATGGCTACACCTTC.

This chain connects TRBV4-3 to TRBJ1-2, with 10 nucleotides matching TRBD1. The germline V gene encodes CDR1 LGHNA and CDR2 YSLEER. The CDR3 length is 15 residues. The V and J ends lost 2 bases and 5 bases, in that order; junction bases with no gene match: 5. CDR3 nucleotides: TGCGCCAGCAGCCAACGGACAGGGGGTTTTTATGGCTACACCTTC. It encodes CASSQRTGGFYGYTF.

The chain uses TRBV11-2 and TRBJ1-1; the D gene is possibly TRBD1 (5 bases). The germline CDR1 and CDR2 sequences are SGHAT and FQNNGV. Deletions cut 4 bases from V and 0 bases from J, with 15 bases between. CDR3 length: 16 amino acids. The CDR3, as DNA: TGTGCCAGCAGCTCCTCCCGACAGACATTGAACACTGAAGCTTTCTTT. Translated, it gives CASSSSRQTLNTEAFF.

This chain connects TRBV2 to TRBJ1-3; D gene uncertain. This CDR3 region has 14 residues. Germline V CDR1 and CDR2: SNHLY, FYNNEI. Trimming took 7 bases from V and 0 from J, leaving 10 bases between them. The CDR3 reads CASKYGGSGNTIYF. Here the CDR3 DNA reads TGTGCCAGCAAGTACGGTGGCTCTGGAAACACCATATATTTT.

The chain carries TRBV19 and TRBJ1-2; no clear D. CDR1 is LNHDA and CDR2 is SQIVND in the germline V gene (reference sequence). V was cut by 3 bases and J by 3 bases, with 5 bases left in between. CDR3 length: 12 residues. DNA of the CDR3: TGTGCCAGTAGTATTCAGGACTATGGCTACACCTTC. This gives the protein CASSIQDYGYTF.

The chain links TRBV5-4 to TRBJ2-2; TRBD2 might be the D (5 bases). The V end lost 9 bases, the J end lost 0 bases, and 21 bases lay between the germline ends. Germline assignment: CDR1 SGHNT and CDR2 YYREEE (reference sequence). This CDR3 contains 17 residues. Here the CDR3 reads CATRELTVTSNTGELFF. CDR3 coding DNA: TGTGCCACCCGGGAATTGACGGTTACCTCGAACACCGGGGAGCTGTTTTTT.

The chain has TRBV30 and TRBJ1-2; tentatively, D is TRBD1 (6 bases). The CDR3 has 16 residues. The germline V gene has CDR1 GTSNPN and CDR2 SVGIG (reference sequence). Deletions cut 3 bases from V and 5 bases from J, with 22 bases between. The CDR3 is CAWSLPGTRRDYGYTF. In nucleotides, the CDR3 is TGTGCCTGGAGCTTACCAGGGACAAGACGAGATTATGGCTACACCTTC.

The CDR3 DNA reads as TGTGCCAGTAGTGCGGGGTTGCGGGGGGAAAGGGAGACCCAGTACTTC. Its translation is CASSAGLRGERETQYF. The gene calls are TRBV19 and TRBJ2-5; TRBD2 matches 8 bases. The CDR3 is 16 residues long. With 5 bases clipped from V and 5 bases from J, the junction kept 13 bases outside the gene matches. Germline CDR1 is LNHDA and CDR2 is SQIVND (reference sequence).

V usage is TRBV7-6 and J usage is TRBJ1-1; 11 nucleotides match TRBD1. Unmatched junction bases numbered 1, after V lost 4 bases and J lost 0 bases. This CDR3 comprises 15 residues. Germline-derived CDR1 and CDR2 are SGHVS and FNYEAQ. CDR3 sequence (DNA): TGTGCCAGCAGCTCGGACAGGGGGCTGAACACTGAAGCTTTCTTT. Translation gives CASSSDRGLNTEAFF.

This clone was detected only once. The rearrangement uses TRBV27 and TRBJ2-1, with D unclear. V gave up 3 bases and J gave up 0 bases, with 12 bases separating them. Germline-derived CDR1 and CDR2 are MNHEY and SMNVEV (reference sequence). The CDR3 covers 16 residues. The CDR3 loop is CASSFSPISSYNEQFF. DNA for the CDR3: TGTGCCAGCAGTTTCTCCCCGATTAGCTCCTACAATGAGCAGTTCTTC.

As DNA, the CDR3 is TGTGCCAGCAGCTTAAATACGGCGGGACAGGGGGCTTTCTTT. As protein: CASSLNTAGQGAFF. The chain links TRBV11-1 to TRBJ1-1; TRBD1 matches 10 bases. V was clipped by 2 bases and J by 11 bases; unmatched bases: 8. Germline assignment: CDR1 SGHAT and CDR2 FQDESV (reference sequence). This CDR3 comprises 14 residues.

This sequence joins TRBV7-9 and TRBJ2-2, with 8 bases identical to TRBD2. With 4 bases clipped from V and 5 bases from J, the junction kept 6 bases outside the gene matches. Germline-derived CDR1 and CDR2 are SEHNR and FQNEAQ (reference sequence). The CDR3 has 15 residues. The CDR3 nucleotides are TGTGCCAGCAGCTCACCACCGGGGGGGACCGGGGAGCTGTTTTTT. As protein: CASSSPPGGTGELFF.

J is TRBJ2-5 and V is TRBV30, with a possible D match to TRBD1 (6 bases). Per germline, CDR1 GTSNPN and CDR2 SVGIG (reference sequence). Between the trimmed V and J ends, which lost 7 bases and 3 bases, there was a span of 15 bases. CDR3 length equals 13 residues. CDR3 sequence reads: CAFGQPRKETQYF. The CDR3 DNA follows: TGTGCCTTCGGACAGCCAAGAAAAGAGACCCAGTACTTC.

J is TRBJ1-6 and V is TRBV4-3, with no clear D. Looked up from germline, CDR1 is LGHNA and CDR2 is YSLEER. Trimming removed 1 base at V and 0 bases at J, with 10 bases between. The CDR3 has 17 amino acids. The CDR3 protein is CASSQGGAGSYNSPLHF. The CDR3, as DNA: TGCGCCAGCAGCCAAGGCGGTGCGGGCTCCTATAATTCACCCCTCCACTTT.

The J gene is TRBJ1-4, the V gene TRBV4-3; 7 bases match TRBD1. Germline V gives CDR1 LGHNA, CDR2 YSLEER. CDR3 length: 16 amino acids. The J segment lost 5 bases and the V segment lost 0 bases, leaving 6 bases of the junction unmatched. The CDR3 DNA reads TGCGCCAGCAGCCAAGATCCAGGGGGTGGCAATGAAAAACTGTTTTTT. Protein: CASSQDPGGGNEKLFF.

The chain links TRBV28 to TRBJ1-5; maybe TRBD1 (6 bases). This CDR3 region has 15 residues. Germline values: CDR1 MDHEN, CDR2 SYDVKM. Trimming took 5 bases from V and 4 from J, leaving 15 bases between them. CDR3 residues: CASSPSGHLNQPQHF. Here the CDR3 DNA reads TGTGCCAGCAGTCCCTCGGGACACCTTAATCAGCCCCAGCATTTT. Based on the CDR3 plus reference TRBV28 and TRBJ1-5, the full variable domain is DVKVTQSSRYLVKRTGEKVFLECVQDMDHENMFWYRQDPGLGLRLIYFSYDVKMKEKGDIPEGYSVSREKKERFSLILESASTNQTSMYLCASSPSGHLNQPQHFGDGTRLSIL.

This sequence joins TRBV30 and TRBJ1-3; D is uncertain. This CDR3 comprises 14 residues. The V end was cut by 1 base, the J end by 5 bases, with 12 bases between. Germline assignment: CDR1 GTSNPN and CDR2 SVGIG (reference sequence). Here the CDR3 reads CAWSATGIRNTIYF. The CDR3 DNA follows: TGTGCCTGGAGTGCCACGGGTATTCGAAACACCATATATTTT.

CDR3 loop: CASSVDRLNTEAFF. CDR3 bases: TGTGCCAGCAGCGTAGACAGGCTGAACACTGAAGCTTTCTTT. This chain connects TRBV9 to TRBJ1-1; maybe TRBD1 (5 bases). This CDR3 is built from 14 residues. V was clipped by 0 bases and J by 0 bases, with 6 bases between them. Germline V lookup: CDR1 SGDLS, CDR2 YYNGEE.

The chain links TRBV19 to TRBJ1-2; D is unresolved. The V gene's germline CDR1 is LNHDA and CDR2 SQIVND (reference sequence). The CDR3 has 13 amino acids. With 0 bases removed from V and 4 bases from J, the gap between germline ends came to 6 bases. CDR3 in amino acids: CASSIETVYGYTF. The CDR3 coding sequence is TGTGCCAGTAGTATAGAAACGGTCTATGGCTACACCTTC.